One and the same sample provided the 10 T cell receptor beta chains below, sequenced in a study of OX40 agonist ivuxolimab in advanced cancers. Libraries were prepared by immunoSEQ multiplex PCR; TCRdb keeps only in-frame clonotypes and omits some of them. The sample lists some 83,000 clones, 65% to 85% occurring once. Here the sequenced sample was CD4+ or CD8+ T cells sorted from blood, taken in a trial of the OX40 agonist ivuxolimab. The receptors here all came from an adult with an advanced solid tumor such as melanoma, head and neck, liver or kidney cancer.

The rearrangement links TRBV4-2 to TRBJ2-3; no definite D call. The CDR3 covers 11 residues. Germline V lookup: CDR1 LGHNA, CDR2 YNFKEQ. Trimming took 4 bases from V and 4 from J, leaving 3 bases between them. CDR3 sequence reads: CASSRADTQYF. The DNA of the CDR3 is TGTGCCAGCAGCCGGGCAGATACGCAGTATTTT.

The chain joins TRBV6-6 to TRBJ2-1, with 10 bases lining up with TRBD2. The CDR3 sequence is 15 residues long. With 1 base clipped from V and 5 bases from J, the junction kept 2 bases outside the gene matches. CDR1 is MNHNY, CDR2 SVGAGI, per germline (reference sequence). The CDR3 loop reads CASSYFGTSDNEQFF. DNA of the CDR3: TGTGCCAGCAGTTACTTCGGGACTAGCGACAATGAGCAGTTCTTC.

The DNA of the CDR3 is TGTGCCTGGGGCGACAGGGCGGGTAGTTATGGCTACACCTTC. Its protein product is CAWGDRAGSYGYTF. This rearrangement joins TRBV30 to TRBJ1-2, with 7 bases aligning to TRBD1. V dropped 5 bases and J dropped 5; count of bases not matched to a gene: 11. The V gene's germline CDR1 is GTSNPN and CDR2 SVGIG (reference sequence). This CDR3 has 14 amino acids.

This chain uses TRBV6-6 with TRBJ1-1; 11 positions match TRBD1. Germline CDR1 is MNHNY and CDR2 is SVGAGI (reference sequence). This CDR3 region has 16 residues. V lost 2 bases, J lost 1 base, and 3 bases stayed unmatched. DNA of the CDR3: TGTGCCAGCAGTTACAAAGGACAGGGGGCGAACACTGAAGCTTTCTTT. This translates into CASSYKGQGANTEAFF.

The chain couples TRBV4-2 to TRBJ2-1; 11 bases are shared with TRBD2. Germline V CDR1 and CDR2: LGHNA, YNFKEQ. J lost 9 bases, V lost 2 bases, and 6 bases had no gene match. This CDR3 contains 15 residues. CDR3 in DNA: TGTGCCAGCAGCCAACTTAGCGGGGGGGCCGCTGAGCAGTTCTTC. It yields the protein CASSQLSGGAAEQFF.

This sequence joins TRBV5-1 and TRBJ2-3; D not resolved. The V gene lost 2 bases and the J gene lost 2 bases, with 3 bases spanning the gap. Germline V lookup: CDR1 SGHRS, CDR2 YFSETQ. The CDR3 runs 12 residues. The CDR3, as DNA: TGCGCCAGCAGCTTCCCCACAGATACGCAGTATTTT. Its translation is CASSFPTDTQYF.

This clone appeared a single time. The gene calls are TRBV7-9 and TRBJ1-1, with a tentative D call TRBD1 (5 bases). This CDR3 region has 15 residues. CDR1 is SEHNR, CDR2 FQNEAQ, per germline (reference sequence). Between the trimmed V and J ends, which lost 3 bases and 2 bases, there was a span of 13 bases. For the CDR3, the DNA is TGTGCCAGCAGCTTCCGGGGGGGTCGTAACACTGAAGCTTTCTTT. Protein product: CASSFRGGRNTEAFF.

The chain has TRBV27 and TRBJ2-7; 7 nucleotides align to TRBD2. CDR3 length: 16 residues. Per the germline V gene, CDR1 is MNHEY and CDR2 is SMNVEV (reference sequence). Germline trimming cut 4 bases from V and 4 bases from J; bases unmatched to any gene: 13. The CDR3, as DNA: TGTGCCAGCAGTTGGAAACTAGCGCGGTTTGGGTACGAGCAGTACTTC. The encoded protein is CASSWKLARFGYEQYF.

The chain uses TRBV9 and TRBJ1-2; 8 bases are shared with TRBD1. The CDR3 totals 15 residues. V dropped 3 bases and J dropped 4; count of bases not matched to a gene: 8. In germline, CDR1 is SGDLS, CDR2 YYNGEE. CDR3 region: CASSAGQGFSYGYTF. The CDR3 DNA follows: TGTGCCAGCAGCGCCGGACAGGGTTTTAGCTATGGCTACACCTTC.

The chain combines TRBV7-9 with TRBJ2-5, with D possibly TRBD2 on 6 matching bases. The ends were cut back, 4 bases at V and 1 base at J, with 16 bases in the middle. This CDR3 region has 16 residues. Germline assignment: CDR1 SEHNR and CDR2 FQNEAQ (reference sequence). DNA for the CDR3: TGTGCCAGCAGCTCTACGGAGGGCGGGACCCAAGAGACCCAGTACTTC. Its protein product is CASSSTEGGTQETQYF.